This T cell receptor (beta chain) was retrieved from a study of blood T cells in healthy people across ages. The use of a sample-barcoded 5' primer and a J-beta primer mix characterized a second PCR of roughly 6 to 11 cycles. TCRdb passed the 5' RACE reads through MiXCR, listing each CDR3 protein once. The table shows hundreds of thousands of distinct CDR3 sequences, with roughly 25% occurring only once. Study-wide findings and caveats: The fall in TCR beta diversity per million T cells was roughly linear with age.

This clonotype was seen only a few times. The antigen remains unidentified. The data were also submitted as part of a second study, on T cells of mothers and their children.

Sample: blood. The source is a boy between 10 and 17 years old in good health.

This CDR3 reads CASSDTQYF. The CDR3 nucleotides are TGTGCCAGCAGTGATACGCAGTATTTT. The gene calls are TRBV2 and TRBJ2-3; unclear D gene. V shed 3 bases and J shed 8 bases, with 0 bases lying between them. Per germline, CDR1 SNHLY and CDR2 FYNNEI. The CDR3 extends over 9 amino acids. Full variable domain (remainder filled in from reference TRBV2 and TRBJ2-3): EPEVTQTPSHQVTQMGQEVILRCVPISNHLYFYWYRQILGQKVEFLVSFYNNEISEKSEIFDDQFSVERPDGSNFTLKIRSTKLEDSAMYFCASSDTQYFGPGTRLTVL.